This T cell receptor (beta chain) was sequenced in a study of blood T cell repertoires in COVID-19. Patients from Seattle were sampled longitudinally, starting during active infection. This clone was seen a few times. Authors' data handling: Reference gene primer amplification gave nucleated cell count estimates. TCRdb's table, derived via immunoSEQ multiplex PCR, lists solely in-frame clones and lacks some. From that table come the V and J calls and clone size; the DNA was used to work out D and trimming. The profile covers more than 300,000 clones, with approximately 87% appearing a single time and roughly 10% taken by the ten largest. CDR3 length: 15 residues. The germline V and J ends were trimmed by 5 bases and 0 bases, with 12 bases remaining between them. Germline CDR1 reads SGHRS; CDR2 reads YFSETQ.

The sequenced material came from peripheral blood. V is TRBV5-1 and J is TRBJ2-1; TRBD1 is a possible D gene (6 bases). This TCR came from a woman under 40 with COVID-19, enrolled during active disease. The CDR3 protein is CASRLGGVSYNEQFF. The CDR3 bases are TGCGCCAGCAGGTTAGGGGGTGTCTCCTACAATGAGCAGTTCTTC.